This T cell receptor (beta chain) is from a study of blood T cells in healthy people across ages (dated by TCRdb to 2014 to 2015). About the full investigation: In model experiments, roughly one uniquely barcoded TCR beta cDNA molecule per two T cells was captured by template switching. Age-related changes in TCR beta repertoire diversity were measured in the study by deep sequencing normalized with unique cDNA molecular identifiers. The donors were divided into four age groups: young (average roughly 15 years), middle-aged (under 40), aged (approximately 59) and long-lived (around 80). Donors of different ages were randomly distributed across sequencing lanes to avoid experimental bias. Two additional independent replicas of 1 million unique cDNA reads from the same blood draw were analyzed for two donors (one aged 18 to 29 and one aged 80 or older).

A note on this clonotype: No cognate antigen has been identified for it. It has no much larger one-base neighbor in the sample; base qualities were not kept.

The CDR1 and CDR2 encoded by the germline V gene are MDHEN and SYDVKM. V trim: 10 bases; J trim: 4 bases; unmatched bases: 5. The CDR3 holds 12 amino acids from the cysteine to the phenylalanine. This entry keeps only the CDR3 DNA: 36 bases, framed from base 1. Systemically healthy Caucasian individuals from Russia, 35 to 50 in total and aged about 6 to 95 years, were included as donors. Each donor gave ten milliliters of peripheral blood, collected into EDTA-treated Vacutainer tubes. Ficoll-Paque density-gradient centrifugation was used to isolate PBMCs, with at least 6.5 million per sample. Trizol reagent was used to extract total RNA from the PBMCs, yielding at least 6 micrograms per sample. The percentages of naive CD45RAhigh/CD27high T cells were determined by flow cytometry on a PBMC aliquot from every donor. Preparation of the library involved 5' RACE. Sequencing took place on an Illumina HiSeq 2500. A second PCR of 7 to 11 cycles was performed with a sample-barcoded 5' primer and a J-beta primer mix. Each TCR beta cDNA molecule received a unique molecular identifier from a template-switch 5' adaptor carrying 12 random nucleotides. Each sample yielded at least 3 million CDR3-containing paired-end reads. First-strand cDNA was synthesized from all RNA with the Mint cDNA synthesis kit, primed by a TRBC-specific oligonucleotide. After uracil-DNA glycosylase treatment, a first 18-cycle PCR used universal primers M1SS and BC2_uni_R on all cDNA. In the authors' own workflow: For normalization, 1 million high-quality reads, each with a distinct molecular identifier, were randomly selected from each sample. Instead of being binned into consensus sequences, reads with shared molecular identifiers were discarded. MiTCR, set to a Q25 quality threshold and the strictest error-elimination algorithm, was used for CDR3 identification, clonotype clustering and error correction. A nonparametric unseen species model with Euler transformation was used to estimate lower-bound total TCR beta diversity. The raw public data were reprocessed by TCRdb itself: fastp quality trimming at Q25, MiXCR clonotype calling, in-frame beta chains only. Rows matching on CDR3 protein sequence are summarized as one entry with the most common DNA and genes. TCRdb, rather than the study authors, made the V and J calls. This sample gives approximately 1,000,000 distinct CDR3 sequences in total; roughly 45% of them show up just once. About 19% of the sample lies in the top ten.

Points the paper makes about the study in general: A strong correlation was found between observed TCR beta diversity and the percentage of naive T cells measured by flow cytometry. Compared with the aged group, more naive CD4+ T cells, fewer expanded clones and increased TCR diversity were shown by the long-lived group, suggesting age selection. Estimates of total diversity from one million sequenced T cells were regarded as lower bounds and underestimates. Bulk unsorted PBMC profiling prevented conclusive comparison of naive and antigen-experienced compartments. Observed TCR beta diversity per million T cells fell roughly linearly with age, and a significant reduction was already apparent by age around 39. The CMV infection status of donors was not known, potentially confounding age-related changes in expanded clonotypes.

This receptor chain uses TRBV28 and TRBJ1-2, and TRBD1 matches 8 of the central bases. Material for sequencing was blood. The source of this sequence is a woman aged 55-69 years in good health. CDR3 reads: CAKGQGAYGYTF. The nucleotides are TGTGCCAAGGGCCAGGGGGCCTATGGCTACACCTTC.